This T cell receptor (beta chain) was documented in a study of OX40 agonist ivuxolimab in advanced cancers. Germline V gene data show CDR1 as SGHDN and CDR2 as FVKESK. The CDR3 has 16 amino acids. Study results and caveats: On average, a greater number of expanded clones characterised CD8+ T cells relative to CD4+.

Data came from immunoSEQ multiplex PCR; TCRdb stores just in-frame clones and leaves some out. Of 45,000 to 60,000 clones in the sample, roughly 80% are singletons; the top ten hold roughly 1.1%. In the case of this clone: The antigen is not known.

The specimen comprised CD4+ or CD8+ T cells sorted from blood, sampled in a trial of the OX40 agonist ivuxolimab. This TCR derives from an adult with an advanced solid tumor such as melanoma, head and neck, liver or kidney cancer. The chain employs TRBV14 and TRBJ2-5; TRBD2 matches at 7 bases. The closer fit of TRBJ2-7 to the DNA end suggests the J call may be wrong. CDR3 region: CASSQELAPTLREQYF. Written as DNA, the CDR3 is TGTGCCAGCAGCCAAGAACTAGCGCCAACCCTCCGCGAGCAGTACTTC.